The T cell receptor (beta chain) described here comes from a study of T cell clonotyping in hematopoietic cell transplantation. Study-wide findings and caveats: At the given depth, recipient repertoires were over 95% de novo clonotypes.

Turning to this clone: Its target is not known.

Trimming removed 0 bases at V and 8 bases at J, with 13 bases between. The CDR3 length is 15 residues. The germline gives CDR1 LGHNA, CDR2 YNFKEQ. Sequencing used immunoSEQ multiplex PCR; TCRdb keeps in-frame clones, though not all of them. The sample contains nearly 70,000 clones, approximately 94% of which appear only once. V is TRBV4-2 and J is TRBJ1-4; perhaps TRBD1 as D (6 bases). The source is a man aged 50-59 years in good health. Some clones in this sample may be carry-over from other donors' samples. Sample: peripheral blood mononuclear cells. CDR3 residues: CASSQDLRGREKLFF. DNA for the CDR3: TGTGCCAGCAGCCAAGATCTGAGGGGGAGAGAAAAACTGTTTTTT.